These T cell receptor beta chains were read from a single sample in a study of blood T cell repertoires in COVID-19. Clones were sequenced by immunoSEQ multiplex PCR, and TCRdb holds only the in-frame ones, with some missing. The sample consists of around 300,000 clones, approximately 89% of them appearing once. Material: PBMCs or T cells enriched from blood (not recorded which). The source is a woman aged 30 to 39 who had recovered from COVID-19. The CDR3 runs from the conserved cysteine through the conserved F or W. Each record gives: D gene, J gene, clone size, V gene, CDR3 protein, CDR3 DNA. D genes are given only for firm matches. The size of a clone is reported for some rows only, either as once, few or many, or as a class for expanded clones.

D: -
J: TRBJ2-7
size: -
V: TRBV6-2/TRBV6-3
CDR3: CASSYSRTYEQYF
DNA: TGTGCCAGCAGTTACTCGCGGACCTACGAGCAGTACTTC

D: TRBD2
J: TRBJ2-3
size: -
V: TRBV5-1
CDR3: CASSLGVSGRAVSDTQYF
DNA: TGCGCCAGCAGCTTGGGAGTCAGCGGGAGGGCCGTTTCAGATACGCAGTATTTT

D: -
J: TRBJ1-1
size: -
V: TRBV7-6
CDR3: CASSLNPGGTEAFF
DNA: TGTGCCAGCAGCTTAAACCCCGGAGGGACTGAAGCTTTCTTT

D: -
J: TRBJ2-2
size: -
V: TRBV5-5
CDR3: CASSFLAAGPGELFF
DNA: TGTGCCAGCAGCTTTTTAGCGGCAGGTCCCGGGGAGCTGTTTTTT

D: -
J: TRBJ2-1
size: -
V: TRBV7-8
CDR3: CASSFSPGQPYNEQFF
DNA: TGTGCCAGCAGTTTTTCCCCCGGACAGCCTTACAATGAGCAGTTCTTC

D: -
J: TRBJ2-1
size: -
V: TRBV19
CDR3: CASSIRGRRSYNEQFF
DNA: TGTGCCAGTAGCATTCGGGGGAGAAGATCCTACAATGAGCAGTTCTTC

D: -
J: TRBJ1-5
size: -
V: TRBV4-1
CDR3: CASSQGDWKNRDSNQPQHF
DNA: TGCGCCAGCAGCCAAGGAGATTGGAAGAACAGGGATAGCAATCAGCCCCAGCATTTT

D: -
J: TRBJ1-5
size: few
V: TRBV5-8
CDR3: CASSSGLTHQPQHF
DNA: TGTGCCAGCAGTTCGGGACTAACTCATCAGCCCCAGCATTTT

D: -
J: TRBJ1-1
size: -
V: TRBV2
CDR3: CASRGIAGTEAFF
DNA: TGTGCCAGCAGAGGTATTGCGGGCACTGAAGCTTTCTTT

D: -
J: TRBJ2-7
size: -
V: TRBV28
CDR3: CASSPSAPSYEQYF
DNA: TGTGCCAGCAGTCCTAGCGCCCCCTCCTACGAGCAGTACTTC

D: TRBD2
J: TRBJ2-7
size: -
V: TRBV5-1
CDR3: CASSSRPVASGSSYEQYF
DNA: TGCGCCAGCAGCTCCCGTCCGGTGGCTAGCGGCAGCTCCTACGAGCAGTACTTC

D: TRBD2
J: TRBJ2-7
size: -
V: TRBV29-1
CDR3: CSVVWGAGGYEQYF
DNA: TGCAGCGTTGTATGGGGGGCGGGAGGTTACGAGCAGTACTTC

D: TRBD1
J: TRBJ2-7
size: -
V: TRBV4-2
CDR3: CASSHSGTGYSEQYF
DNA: TGTGCCAGCAGTCATTCCGGGACAGGGTATTCGGAGCAGTACTTC

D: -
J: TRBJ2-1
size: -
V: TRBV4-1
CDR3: CASSQDWQVVDEQFF
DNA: TGCGCCAGCAGCCAAGATTGGCAGGTGGTCGATGAGCAGTTCTTC

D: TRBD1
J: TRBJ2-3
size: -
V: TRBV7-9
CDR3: CASSIGQGASDTQYF
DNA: TGTGCCAGCAGCATTGGACAGGGGGCATCAGATACGCAGTATTTT

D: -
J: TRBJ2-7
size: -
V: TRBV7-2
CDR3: CASSRTSPYEQYF
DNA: TGTGCCAGCAGCCGAACTTCGCCCTACGAGCAGTACTTC

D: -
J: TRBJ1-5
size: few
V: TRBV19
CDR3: CASSIVGVFAPQHF
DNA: TGTGCCAGTAGTATTGTAGGGGTTTTTGCCCCCCAGCATTTT

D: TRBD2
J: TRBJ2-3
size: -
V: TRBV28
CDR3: CASSFRVAGASPQYF
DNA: TGTGCCAGCAGTTTTCGGGTAGCGGGAGCCTCACCACAGTATTTT

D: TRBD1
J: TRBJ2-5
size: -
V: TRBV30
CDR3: CAWRETGGAKSYF
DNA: TGTGCCTGGAGGGAGACAGGGGGCGCGAAGTCTTACTTC

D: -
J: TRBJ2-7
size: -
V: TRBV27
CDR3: CASSFVAGSEQYF
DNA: TGTGCCAGCAGTTTTGTTGCGGGAAGCGAGCAGTACTTC

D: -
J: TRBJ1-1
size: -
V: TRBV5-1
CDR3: CASSPRVRSMNTEAFF
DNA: TGCGCCAGCAGCCCGAGGGTGAGGAGCATGAACACTGAAGCTTTCTTT

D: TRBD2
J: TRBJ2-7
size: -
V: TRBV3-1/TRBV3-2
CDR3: CASSRREGLDEQYF
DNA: TGTGCCAGCAGCCGGCGGGAGGGCCTCGACGAGCAGTACTTC

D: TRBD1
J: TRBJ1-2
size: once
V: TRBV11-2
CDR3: CASGTGTGGFRNGYTF
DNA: TGTGCCAGCGGTACCGGGACAGGGGGCTTTAGGAATGGCTACACCTTC

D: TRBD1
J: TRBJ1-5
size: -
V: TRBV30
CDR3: CAWSGTGTNQPQHF
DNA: TGTGCCTGGAGCGGGACAGGGACCAATCAGCCCCAGCATTTT

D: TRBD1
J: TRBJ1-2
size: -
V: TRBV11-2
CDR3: CASSFWTGSLENGYTF
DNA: TGTGCCAGCAGCTTCTGGACAGGGTCTTTGGAAAATGGCTACACCTTC

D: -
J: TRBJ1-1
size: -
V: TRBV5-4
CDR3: CASSFFESGEAFF
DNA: TGTGCCAGCAGCTTTTTCGAAAGCGGAGAAGCTTTCTTT

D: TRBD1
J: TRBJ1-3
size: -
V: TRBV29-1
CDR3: CSVEVRTGTVGRKGSGNTIYF
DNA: TGCAGCGTTGAGGTCCGAACCGGGACAGTGGGTAGGAAGGGTTCTGGAAACACCATATATTTT

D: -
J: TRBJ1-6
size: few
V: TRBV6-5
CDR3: CASSYSQGDGSPLHF
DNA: TGTGCCAGCAGTTACAGTCAGGGTGATGGTTCACCCCTCCACTTT

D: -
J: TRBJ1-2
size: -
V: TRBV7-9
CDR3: CASSYVDKDYGYTF
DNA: TGTGCCAGCAGCTACGTAGACAAGGACTATGGCTACACCTTC

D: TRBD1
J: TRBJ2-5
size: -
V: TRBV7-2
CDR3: CASSLGLVVQGARETQYF
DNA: TGTGCCAGCAGCTTAGGGTTAGTGGTGCAGGGGGCGCGGGAGACCCAGTACTTC

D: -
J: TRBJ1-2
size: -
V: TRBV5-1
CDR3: CASSLDGGASYGYTF
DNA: TGCGCCAGCAGCTTGGACGGGGGGGCGAGCTATGGCTACACCTTC

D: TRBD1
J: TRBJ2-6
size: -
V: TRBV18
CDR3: CASSPPGQQILSGANVLTF
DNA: TGTGCCAGCTCACCCCCGGGACAGCAAATTCTCTCTGGGGCCAACGTCCTGACTTTC

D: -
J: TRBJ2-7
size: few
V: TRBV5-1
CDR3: CASSLNRDEQYF
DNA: TGCGCCAGCAGCTTGAACAGGGACGAGCAGTACTTC

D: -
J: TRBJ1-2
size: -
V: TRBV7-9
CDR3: CASSLPASGGYTF
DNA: TGTGCCAGCAGCTTACCGGCTAGCGGGGGCTACACCTTC

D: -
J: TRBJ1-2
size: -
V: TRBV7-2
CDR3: CASSSSQGFQAFRNYGYTF
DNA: TGTGCCAGCAGCTCGTCACAGGGTTTTCAGGCTTTTCGTAACTATGGCTACACCTTC

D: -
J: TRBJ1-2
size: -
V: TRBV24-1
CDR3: CATSDEDHGYTF
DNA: TGTGCCACCAGTGATGAGGATCATGGCTACACCTTC

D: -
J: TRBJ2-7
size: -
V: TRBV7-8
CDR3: CASSLVHQGYYEQYF
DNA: TGTGCCAGCAGCTTAGTTCACCAGGGCTACTACGAGCAGTACTTC